The T cell receptor beta chain described here comes from a study of cytomegalovirus exposure and HLA in healthy donors. General observations from the study: In a later analysis, DRB1 alleles had the most associated TCRs; HLA-C alleles the fewest. Indistinguishable V segments such as TRBV6-2 and TRBV6-3 were excluded. Donors were assumed by presence/absence analyses to have roughly uniform sequencing depth.

The CDR3 length is 16 residues. V was trimmed by 4 bases and J by 0 bases, leaving 14 bases between them. The V gene's germline CDR1 is SGHNT and CDR2 YYREEE (reference sequence). Concerning this clone: The antigen remains undetermined.

PCR amplification relied on 60 Vbeta primers (plus 13 Jbeta primers). Repertoires were generated with immunoSEQ multiplex PCR, while TCRdb's copy carries only in-frame clones and drops some. The table includes fewer than 95,000 clones, 65% to 80% detected once. Sequenced: PBMCs. The sequence was obtained from a man aged 35 to 55 in good health and CMV-seronegative. The V gene is TRBV5-4, the J gene TRBJ2-4; D may be TRBD1 (5 bases). CDR3 amino acids: CASSLKTAIAKNIQYF. The CDR3 DNA reads TGTGCCAGCAGCCTCAAGACAGCTATAGCCAAAAACATTCAGTACTTC.